This T cell receptor (beta chain) was sequenced during a study of T-cell reconstitution after alpha-beta-depleted transplantation in children. Study-wide findings and caveats: Several hundred expanded graft clones reportedly were the source of alpha-beta T cells about two months after transplant. Day-60 TCRbeta diversity that was high in some patients was derived from surviving recipient T cells and thymic progenitors. From newly produced T cells came most of the T-cell counts and diversity one year after transplant.

V lost 4 bases, J lost 5 bases, and 6 bases stayed unmatched. Germline-derived CDR1 and CDR2 are DFQATT and SNEGSKA (reference sequence). The CDR3 contains 13 residues. The TCRbeta library was prepared with unique molecular identifiers. TCRdb itself ran the PCR reads through MiXCR, one entry per CDR3 protein. The sample lists approximately 800,000 distinct CDR3 sequences, roughly 16% occurring once. Remarks on this clonotype: Its antigen is still unknown.

This TCR came from a male patient under 18 who had a stem cell transplant for acute lymphoblastic leukemia, so the T cells may come from the graft donor. Specimen: PBMCs, mostly from graft donor cells, collected 360 days after TCRalphabeta/CD19-depleted stem cell transplant. The chain has TRBV20-1 and TRBJ2-7; 9 positions agree with TRBD1. In nucleotides, the CDR3 is TGCAGTGCTACCGGGACAGGGCAGAACGAGCAGTACTTC. Amino acid sequence: CSATGTGQNEQYF.